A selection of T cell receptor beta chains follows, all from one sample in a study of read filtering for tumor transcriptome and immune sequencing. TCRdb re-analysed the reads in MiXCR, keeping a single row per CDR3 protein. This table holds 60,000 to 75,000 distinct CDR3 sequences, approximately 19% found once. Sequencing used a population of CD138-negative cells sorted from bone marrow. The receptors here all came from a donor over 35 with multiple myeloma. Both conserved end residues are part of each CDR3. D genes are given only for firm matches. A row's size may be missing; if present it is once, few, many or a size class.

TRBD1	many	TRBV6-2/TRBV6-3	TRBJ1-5	CASSDTTDRGRQPQHF	TGTGCCAGCAGCGATACGACTGACAGGGGGCGACAGCCCCAGCATTTT
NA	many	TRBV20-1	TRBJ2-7	CSALKEKLDEQYF	TGCAGTGCTCTCAAGGAAAAACTCGACGAGCAGTACTTC
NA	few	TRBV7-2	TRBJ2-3	CASADRFTDTQYF	TGTGCCAGCGCCGACAGATTCACAGATACGCAGTATTTT
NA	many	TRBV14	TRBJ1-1	CASSLAGRMNTEAFF	TGTGCCAGCAGCCTAGCCGGGCGGATGAACACTGAAGCTTTCTTT
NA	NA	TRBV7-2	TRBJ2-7	CASSHMTYEQYF	TGTGCCAGCAGCCACATGACCTACGAGCAGTACTTC
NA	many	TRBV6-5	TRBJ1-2	CASSTRTANYGYTF	TGTGCCAGCAGTACTAGGACAGCTAACTATGGCTACACCTTC
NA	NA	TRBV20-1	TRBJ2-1	CSAQLLGGPRYEQFF	TGCAGTGCCCAGTTACTCGGAGGGCCGAGGTATGAGCAGTTCTTC
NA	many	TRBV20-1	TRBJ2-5	CSATPGGGETQYF	TGCAGTGCTACCCCTGGGGGCGGGGAGACCCAGTACTTC
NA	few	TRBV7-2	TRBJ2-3	CASSLGPGVGQDTQYF	TGTGCCAGCAGCTTAGGCCCGGGAGTGGGGCAAGATACGCAGTATTTT
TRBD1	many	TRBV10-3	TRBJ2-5	CAISEGDRGGQETQYF	TGTGCCATCAGTGAGGGGGACAGGGGGGGACAAGAGACCCAGTACTTC
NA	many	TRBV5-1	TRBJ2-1	CASSGGHNNNEQFF	TGCGCCAGCAGTGGGGGACACAATAACAATGAGCAGTTCTTC
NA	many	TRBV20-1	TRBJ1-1	CSAREPRGGTEAFF	TGCAGTGCTAGAGAACCCAGGGGAGGCACTGAAGCTTTCTTT
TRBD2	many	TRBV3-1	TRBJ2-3	CASSQVSGAGRGASTDTQYF	TGTGCCAGCAGCCAAGTTTCGGGAGCGGGAAGGGGCGCTAGCACAGATACGCAGTATTTT
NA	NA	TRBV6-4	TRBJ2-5	CASSDSGGRETQYF	TGTGCCAGCAGTGACTCGGGGGGACGAGAGACCCAGTACTTC
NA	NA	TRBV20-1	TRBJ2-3	CSASRGPTDTQYF	TGCAGTGCTAGTCGGGGCCCCACAGATACGCAGTATTTT
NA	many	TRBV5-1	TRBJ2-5	CASSLGLAIRQETQYF	TGCGCCAGCAGCTTGGGGCTAGCAATTCGGCAAGAGACCCAGTACTTC
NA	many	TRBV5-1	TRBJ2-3	CASSPEGVDTQYF	TGCGCCAGCAGCCCGGAGGGTGTGGATACGCAGTATTTT
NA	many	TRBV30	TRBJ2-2	CAWSEWGTTGELFF	TGTGCCTGGAGTGAATGGGGAACTACCGGGGAGCTGTTTTTT
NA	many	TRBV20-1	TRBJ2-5	CSARETFRETQYF	TGCAGTGCTAGAGAGACTTTTAGAGAGACCCAGTACTTC
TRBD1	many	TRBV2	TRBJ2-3	CASSVVGHWDSNTDTQYF	TGTGCCAGCAGTGTGGTAGGGCACTGGGACAGCAACACAGATACGCAGTATTTT
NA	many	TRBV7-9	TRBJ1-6	CASSIGTYNSPLHF	TGTGCCAGCAGCATCGGGACCTATAATTCACCCCTCCACTTT
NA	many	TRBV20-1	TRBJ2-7	CSAREAGPYEQYF	TGCAGTGCTAGAGAGGCGGGACCCTACGAGCAGTACTTC
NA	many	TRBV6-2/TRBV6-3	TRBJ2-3	CASSYSVLTDTQYF	TGTGCCAGCAGTTACTCGGTTCTCACAGATACGCAGTATTTT
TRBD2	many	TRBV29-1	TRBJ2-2	CSVDLAGENTGELFF	TGCAGCGTTGACCTAGCGGGGGAGAACACCGGGGAGCTGTTTTTT
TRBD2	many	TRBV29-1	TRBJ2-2	CSVAGLAGGWGTGELFF	TGCAGCGTTGCTGGACTAGCGGGAGGATGGGGCACCGGGGAGCTGTTTTTT
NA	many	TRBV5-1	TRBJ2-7	CASSSVFDSYEQYF	TGCGCCAGCAGTTCTGTCTTCGATTCCTACGAGCAGTACTTC
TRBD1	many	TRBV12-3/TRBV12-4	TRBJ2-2	CANGNLQPQGFAGELFF	TGTGCCAACGGAAACTTACAACCACAGGGGTTCGCCGGGGAGCTGTTTTTT
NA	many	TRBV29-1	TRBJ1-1	CSVEGLQMNTEAFF	TGCAGCGTTGAGGGACTACAGATGAACACTGAAGCTTTCTTT